One sample yielded the 24 T cell receptor beta chains listed below, sequenced in a study of beta chain features in type 1 diabetes. TCRB transcripts that were expressed got sequenced, as all of the isolated RNA had been reverse transcribed. This table comes from immunoSEQ multiplex PCR, and its TCRdb copy is limited to in-frame clones, with some not included. The sample lists under 450,000 clones; approximately 15% were seen once. Sequenced input: naive CD4+ T cells from blood. These receptors all stem from a man in his thirties or forties in good health.

This chain links TRBV4-2 with TRBJ2-1; no definite D call. Germline CDR1 and CDR2: LGHNA and YNFKEQ. The CDR3 length is 14 residues. Trimming pared 3 bases from V and 0 bases from J, leaving 6 bases between. The CDR3 DNA reads as TGTGCCAGCAGCCAGATCAGCTCCTACAATGAGCAGTTCTTC. Translating gives CASSQISSYNEQFF.

This clone was detected a few times. This chain connects TRBV11-2 to TRBJ2-3, with 10 bases lining up with TRBD2. The CDR3 covers 19 residues. The J segment lost 4 bases and the V segment lost 4 bases, leaving 17 bases of the junction unmatched. Germline V gene lookup returns CDR1 SGHAT and CDR2 FQNNGV. This CDR3 is CASSSPASGRASEADTQYF. The CDR3 bases are TGTGCCAGCAGCTCGCCTGCGAGCGGGAGGGCCTCCGAAGCAGATACGCAGTATTTT.

This clone occurred a few times. The rearrangement uses TRBV7-9 and TRBJ2-7, with TRBD1 matching 9 bases. After removal of 4 bases from V and 4 bases from J, the junction contained 8 bases not matched to a gene. This CDR3 has 15 amino acids. From germline, CDR1 is SEHNR and CDR2 FQNEAQ (reference sequence). The CDR3 nucleotides are TGTGCCAGCAGCTCCGAACAGGGGGCCGGGTACGAGCAGTACGTC. It yields the protein CASSSEQGAGYEQYV.

For the CDR3, the DNA is TGTGCCAGCAGTGTCGGAGCACAGACCGGGGAGCTGTTTTTT. This encodes CASSVGAQTGELFF. J is TRBJ2-2 and V is TRBV2, with D hard to call. V lost 4 bases and J 5 bases, leaving 11 bases between the germline ends. CDR1 is SNHLY, CDR2 FYNNEI, per germline. This CDR3 is 14 amino acids long.

The sample holds a few counts of this clone. This chain joins TRBV9 and TRBJ2-4, with D possibly matching TRBD1 (6 bases). Germline V gene sequence: CDR1 SGDLS, CDR2 YYNGEE. V was cut by 4 bases and J by 1 base, with 15 bases left in between. The CDR3 totals 16 residues. CDR3 in amino acids: CASSRVGAWAKNIQYF. The DNA for the CDR3 is TGTGCCAGCAGCCGGGTGGGGGCCTGGGCCAAAAACATTCAGTACTTC. Supplemented by reference TRBV9 and TRBJ2-4, the full variable domain reads DSGVTQTPKHLITATGQRVTLRCSPRSGDLSVYWYQQSLDQGLQFLIQYYNGEERAKGNILERFSAQQFPDLHSELNLSSLELGDSALYFCASSRVGAWAKNIQYFGAGTRLSVL.

With respect to this clone: At one end, the junction sequence differs from germline, possibly due to a read error. The V call is TRBV2, the J call TRBJ1-1; D possibly corresponds to TRBD1 (6 bases). CDR1 SNHLY and CDR2 FYNNEI come from the germline V gene. This CDR3 is built from 14 residues. CDR3 sequence (DNA): TGTGCCAGCAGTGTAAAAGGGGGGAACGCTGAAGCTTTCTTT. Its translation: CASSVKGGNAEAFF.

The gene calls are TRBV30 and TRBJ1-2; D possibly corresponds to TRBD1 (5 bases). Germline CDR1 is GTSNPN and CDR2 is SVGIG (reference sequence). V shed 3 bases and J shed 4 bases, with 12 bases lying between them. This CDR3 contains 13 residues. The chain's CDR3 is CAWRIRVSYGYTF. As DNA, the CDR3 is TGTGCCTGGAGGATCAGGGTCTCCTATGGCTACACCTTC.

The chain employs TRBV6-5 and TRBJ1-1; D call uncertain. CDR3 length: 14 residues. Germline loops: CDR1 MNHEY, CDR2 SVGAGI. V lost 0 bases, J lost 0 bases, and 5 bases lay in between. CDR3 sequence: CASSYSEMNTEAFF. CDR3 DNA sequence: TGTGCCAGCAGTTACTCGGAGATGAACACTGAAGCTTTCTTT.

This clone has only a few counts. The chain joins TRBV30 to TRBJ1-5, with 8 nucleotides matching TRBD1. This CDR3 has 14 amino acids. After removal of 5 bases from V and 7 bases from J, the junction contained 10 bases not matched to a gene. From germline, CDR1 is GTSNPN and CDR2 SVGIG (reference sequence). The CDR3 is CAWAVGQGRQPQHF. The CDR3 region has the DNA TGTGCCTGGGCAGTTGGACAGGGTAGACAGCCCCAGCATTTT.

A few counts support this clone. V is TRBV10-3 and J is TRBJ2-1; D assignment may be TRBD1 or TRBD2 (5 bases each). Trimming took 2 bases from V and 9 from J, leaving 14 bases between them. This CDR3 is built from 14 residues. Per the germline V gene, CDR1 is ENHRY and CDR2 is SYGVKD. The CDR3 DNA reads TGTGCCATCAGTGAGCCCAGGGTGAGCGGTGAGCAGTTCTTC. Translated, it gives CAISEPRVSGEQFF.

This clone was seen only a few times. This chain connects TRBV9 to TRBJ1-2; D is undetermined. Germline values: CDR1 SGDLS, CDR2 YYNGEE. This CDR3 is built from 15 residues. Trimming pared 0 bases from V and 5 bases from J, leaving 14 bases between. CDR3 loop: CASSVGWTEDYGYTF. As DNA, the CDR3 is TGTGCCAGCAGCGTAGGATGGACTGAAGATTATGGCTACACCTTC.

This clone was seen a handful of times. The junction departs from the called germline gene at one end, perhaps through a read error. V and J are TRBV7-9 and TRBJ2-6, with 8 bases fitting TRBD2. The CDR3 length is 15 residues. The germline V gene encodes CDR1 SEHNR and CDR2 FQNEAQ (reference sequence). The CDR3 DNA reads as TGTGCCATCAGCACTAGCGGCGCTGGGGCCAACGTCCTGACTTTC. Protein sequence: CAISTSGAGANVLTF. Combining the CDR3 with reference TRBV7-9 and TRBJ2-6 gives the whole variable domain DTGVSQNPRHKITKRGQNVTFRCDPISEHNRLYWYRQTLGQGPEFLTYFQNEAQLEKSRLLSDRFSAERPKGSFSTLEIQRTEQGDSAMYLCAISTSGAGANVLTFGAGSRLTVL.

The chain couples TRBV7-8 to TRBJ2-3, with TRBD1 matching 7 bases. The CDR3 is 13 amino acids. J was trimmed by 3 bases and V by 8 bases; bases with no gene match: 5. The germline V gene has CDR1 SGHVS and CDR2 FQNEAQ. The chain's CDR3 is CASPGGRTDTQYF. CDR3 nucleotide sequence: TGTGCCAGCCCAGGGGGTCGGACAGATACGCAGTATTTT.

The chain employs TRBV29-1 and TRBJ2-3; D may be TRBD1 (5 bases). Germline CDR1 is SQVTM and CDR2 is ANQGSEA. The length of the CDR3 is 15 residues. V was trimmed by 5 bases and J by 0 bases, leaving 15 bases between them. The CDR3 is CSVPLFGASTDTQYF. CDR3 DNA: TGCAGCGTTCCCCTATTTGGGGCTAGCACAGATACGCAGTATTTT.

This clone occurred a few times. The chain uses TRBV5-1 and TRBJ2-7; 8 nucleotides align to TRBD2. The CDR3 is 15 residues long. With V trimmed by 2 bases and J by 2 bases, 6 bases remained unmatched. Germline loops: CDR1 SGHRS, CDR2 YFSETQ. The CDR3 loop reads CASSFPPGGTYEQYF. The CDR3 DNA reads as TGCGCCAGCAGCTTCCCCCCGGGAGGGACCTACGAGCAGTACTTC.

The gene calls are TRBV27 and TRBJ1-5, with D possibly matching TRBD1 (5 bases). Germline CDR1 and CDR2: MNHEY and SMNVEV (reference sequence). The CDR3 sequence is 17 residues long. The germline V and J ends were trimmed by 5 bases and 0 bases, with 17 bases remaining between them. The CDR3 bases are TGTGCCAGCAGTCCACCTAGACAGAACTATAGCAATCAGCCCCAGCATTTT. Translated: CASSPPRQNYSNQPQHF.

This clone has just a few counts. The chain combines TRBV6-5 with TRBJ1-6; 7 nucleotides align to TRBD1. V lost 2 bases, J lost 3 bases, and 1 base stayed unmatched. The CDR3 loop spans 15 amino acids. From germline, CDR1 is MNHEY and CDR2 SVGAGI. The CDR3: CASSYDRDYNSPLHF. The CDR3 DNA is TGTGCCAGCAGTTACGACAGGGACTATAATTCACCCCTCCACTTT.

This clone appeared a few times. The chain combines TRBV6-5 with TRBJ2-3; a possible D gene is TRBD1 (5 bases). Germline-derived CDR1 and CDR2 are MNHEY and SVGAGI. The V and J ends lost 7 bases and 7 bases respectively, with 21 bases between them. The CDR3 contains 15 residues. The CDR3 here is CASTAARGGWNTQYF. CDR3 coding DNA: TGTGCCAGCACCGCCGCTAGGGGCGGTTGGAATACGCAGTATTTT.

The chain couples TRBV28 to TRBJ2-7; perhaps TRBD1 as D (6 bases). V shed 7 bases and J shed 2 bases, with 12 bases lying between them. The CDR3 length is 13 residues. Germline CDR1 and CDR2: MDHEN and SYDVKM. In DNA form, the CDR3 reads TGTGCCAGCAACCCGACAGGCCCCTACGAGCAGTACTTC. It translates to CASNPTGPYEQYF.

This clone was seen only a few times. The J gene is TRBJ2-5, the V gene TRBV4-1; the D is unclear. Germline V gene sequence: CDR1 MGHRA, CDR2 YSYEKL. The length of the CDR3 is 14 residues. The V end was cut by 0 bases, the J end by 5 bases, with 10 bases between. In DNA, the CDR3 is TGCGCCAGCAGCCAAGAAGGCAGGTTTGAGACCCAGTACTTC. It is translated as CASSQEGRFETQYF.

A few counts support this clone. CDR3 amino acids: CASSLGIYNEQFF. Here the CDR3 DNA reads TGTGCCAGCAGCTTAGGGATTTACAATGAGCAGTTCTTC. The chain couples TRBV7-2 to TRBJ2-1; unclear D gene. CDR1 is SGHTA, CDR2 FQGNSA, per germline. The CDR3 covers 13 residues. Between the trimmed V and J ends, which lost 1 base and 4 bases, there was a span of 5 bases.

This clone has a handful of counts. The V and J genes are TRBV29-1 and TRBJ1-1; 7 bases agree with TRBD1. V lost 3 bases and J lost 10; bases outside the gene matches: 8. The germline V gene encodes CDR1 SQVTM and CDR2 ANQGSEA. The CDR3 sequence is 12 residues long. CDR3 coding DNA: TGCAGCGTTGATACGGGACAGCTCTCAGCTTTCTTT. This translates into CSVDTGQLSAFF.

The chain couples TRBV25-1 to TRBJ1-3, with D possibly TRBD1 on 6 matching bases. V was cut by 1 base and J by 0 bases, with 10 bases left in between. Germline assignment: CDR1 MGHDK and CDR2 SYGVNS. The CDR3 loop spans 16 amino acids. In nucleotides, the CDR3 is TGTGCCAGCAGTGAATTGAGACAGGCCTCTGGAAACACCATATATTTT. Amino acids: CASSELRQASGNTIYF.

The V and J genes are TRBV5-4 and TRBJ2-2; D tentatively fits TRBD1 or TRBD2 (5 bases each). CDR1 and CDR2 (germline): SGHNT, YYREEE (reference sequence). V lost 0 bases to trimming and J lost 7 bases, with 10 bases between them. The CDR3 totals 14 residues. This CDR3 is CASSLAGSGGELFF. CDR3 in DNA: TGTGCCAGCAGCTTGGCAGGGAGTGGCGGGGAGCTGTTTTTT.